This T cell receptor beta chain was captured by sequencing in a study of T cell responses to AZD1222 COVID-19 vaccine. Notes on the study in general: With dominance at 160-218 and 743-854, vaccine-associated CD4 TCRs spanned spike. Just 5 to 7 AZD1222 recipients tested seropositive at baseline. Unmutated variant regions are reportedly the target of nearly half of TCRs that are spike-specific.

CDR1 is MDHEN and CDR2 is SYDVKM in the germline V gene. The ends lost 6 bases at V and 1 base at J; junction bases unmatched: 8. This CDR3 has 16 residues. The assay was immunoSEQ multiplex PCR, and TCRdb's table has in-frame clones only and misses some. The sample records 95,000 to 100,000 clones, about nine tenths being singletons. Concerning this clone: Its antigen is not identified.

The receptor comes from an adult who received the AZD1222 COVID-19 vaccine. This sequence joins TRBV28 and TRBJ1-3, with 8 bases aligning to TRBD1. The material sequenced was peripheral blood, taken 28 days after the second AZD1222 dose. CDR3 nucleotides: TGTGCCAGCAGCCCCGGACAGGGCGTTTCTGGAAACACCATATATTTT. Its protein is CASSPGQGVSGNTIYF.